The sequence of this T cell receptor (beta chain) was determined in a study of T cells in Graves' hyperthyroidism and ophthalmopathy. Notes on the study in general: Most thyroid clonotypes expanded above 0.001 were also detected in blood. A 13 V-J model separated ophthalmopathy from stable hyperthyroidism.

Trimming at V came to 4 bases and at J to 5 bases, leaving 11 bases not matched to a gene. The CDR3 covers 14 residues. Germline V CDR1 and CDR2: SQVTM, ANQGSEA. This clonotype has a count of ten or more. What it binds is not known. A patient was excluded if there was uncontrolled infection, other autoimmune disease, pregnancy or lactation. Amplification of TCR beta CDR3 regions was performed using RNA transcripts as template. A first-round RT-PCR of the TCR CDR3 used the HTBI primer set. Via MiXCR, TCRdb re-called the multiplex PCR reads, giving one row per CDR3 protein. This sample has around 660,000 distinct CDR3 sequences, with about 45% found just once.

This rearrangement joins TRBV29-1 to TRBJ2-7; 7 bases fit TRBD1. The specimen sequenced was peripheral blood or thyroid tissue (not recorded which). The clonotype was recovered from an adult man with Graves' disease, either hyperthyroidism or ophthalmopathy (not recorded which). The chain's CDR3 is CSVVKGASKNEQYF. CDR3 nucleotide sequence: TGCAGCGTTGTCAAGGGGGCGTCAAAAAACGAGCAGTACTTC.